These 11 T cell receptor beta chains were all obtained from the same sample, sequenced in a study of monozygotic twins with cystic fibrosis. Libraries were prepared by immunoSEQ multiplex PCR; TCRdb keeps only in-frame clonotypes and omits some of them. In the table there are 14,000 or so clones, around 91% of which are singletons. What was sequenced was blood. These TCRs come from a boy aged 5 to 17 with cystic fibrosis.

The chain joins TRBV6-6 to TRBJ1-2; D is unclear. V was pared by 6 bases and J by 4 bases, with 12 bases between. Germline loops: CDR1 MNHNY, CDR2 SVGAGI (reference sequence). The CDR3 has 13 amino acids. DNA of the CDR3: TGTGCCAGCAGCCACCCCGGCCCCTATGGCTACACCTTC. This sequence encodes CASSHPGPYGYTF.

The rearrangement joins TRBV19 to TRBJ2-4; 9 bases align to TRBD1. Germline CDR1 is LNHDA and CDR2 is SQIVND (reference sequence). The V gene end was trimmed by 5 bases and the J gene end by 6 bases; junction bases not matched to a gene: 8. This CDR3 is built from 15 residues. The CDR3 reads CASSPAGTGRNIQYF. In DNA form, the CDR3 reads TGTGCCAGTAGTCCGGCCGGGACAGGGAGAAACATTCAGTACTTC.

V gene TRBV11-3 combines with J gene TRBJ2-1; 12 bases fit TRBD2. V shed 4 bases, J shed 8 bases, and the junction held 9 bases outside the gene matches. The CDR3 runs 16 residues. Germline V CDR1 and CDR2: SGHNT, YENEEA. Written as DNA, the CDR3 is TGTGCCAGCAGCTCTCCGACTAGCGGGAGTTACGATGAGCAGTTCTTC. It codes for CASSSPTSGSYDEQFF.

This clone has only one observation. The genes are TRBV14 and TRBJ1-2, with D possibly being TRBD1 (6 bases). Trimming pared 1 base from V and 2 bases from J, leaving 11 bases between. From germline, CDR1 is SGHDN and CDR2 FVKESK. The CDR3 runs 15 residues. This CDR3 reads CASSQAGGANYGYTF. As DNA, the CDR3 is TGTGCCAGCAGCCAAGCCGGGGGCGCAAACTATGGCTACACCTTC.

This sequence joins TRBV28 and TRBJ1-1, with unresolved D. Germline CDR1 is MDHEN and CDR2 is SYDVKM. CDR3 length: 14 amino acids. The V and J ends lost 4 bases and 1 base respectively, with 10 bases between them. CDR3 residues: CASSSPGRNTEAFF. The CDR3 bases are TGTGCCAGCAGTTCCCCTGGGAGGAACACTGAAGCTTTCTTT.

The chain couples TRBV30 to TRBJ1-2, with TRBD1 as a possible D gene (6 bases). This CDR3 spans 16 amino acids. V was trimmed by 2 bases and J by 8 bases, leaving 24 bases between them. Germline V gene sequence: CDR1 GTSNPN, CDR2 SVGIG (reference sequence). CDR3 in DNA: TGTGCCTGGAGTTCCCCCGGGACAAGGGTCAGGAGGGGCTACACCTTC. Its protein is CAWSSPGTRVRRGYTF.

The J gene is TRBJ2-5, the V gene TRBV21-1; the listed D gene, TRBD1, was not tested against the DNA. TRBV21-1 is classified as a pseudogene. This CDR3 is 15 amino acids long. The CDR3 region is CASSGFGQVQETQYF. The CDR3 nucleotides read TGTGCCAGCAGCGGATTCGGACAGGTCCAAGAGACCCAGTACTTC.

The chain has TRBV4-1 and TRBJ2-1; no definite D call. The CDR3 runs to 16 residues. The V end lost 4 bases, the J end lost 0 bases, and 13 bases lay between the germline ends. Germline assignment: CDR1 MGHRA and CDR2 YSYEKL. The CDR3 spells CASSRATGSSYNEQFF. The CDR3 DNA reads as TGCGCCAGCAGCCGGGCGACTGGAAGCTCCTACAATGAGCAGTTCTTC.

The V and J genes are TRBV5-4 and TRBJ1-2, with 7 bases identical to TRBD1. V was pared by 4 bases and J by 3 bases, with 9 bases of the junction left unmatched. The V gene's germline CDR1 is SGHNT and CDR2 YYREEE (reference sequence). This CDR3 contains 15 residues. Written as DNA, the CDR3 is TGTGCCAGCAGCATCAGCACAGGGGCGGACTATGGCTACACCTTC. This codes for CASSISTGADYGYTF.

The DNA for the CDR3 is TGTGCCAGCAGGGCCGACAGGTTATTAAGCTACACCTTC. As protein: CASRADRLLSYTF. The chain recombines TRBV6-1 with TRBJ1-2; D might be TRBD1 (6 bases). CDR1 MNHNS and CDR2 SASEGT come from the germline V gene. Trimming removed 6 bases at V and 9 bases at J, with 17 bases between. This CDR3 has 13 residues.

This rearrangement joins TRBV18 to TRBJ1-5, with D possibly matching TRBD1 (5 bases). The CDR3 length is 16 residues. The germline gives CDR1 KGHSH, CDR2 LQKENI. Trimming removed 9 bases at V and 0 bases at J, with 18 bases between. As DNA, the CDR3 is TGTGCCAGAAGGAGGAAAGGGACCATTAGCAATCAGCCCCAGCATTTT. Translated, it gives CARRRKGTISNQPQHF.